The sequence of this T cell receptor (beta chain) was determined in a study of blood T cell repertoires in COVID-19. The protocol was immunoSEQ multiplex PCR, while the TCRdb copy is restricted to in-frame clones and leaves out a portion. Counted here are tens of thousands of clones, almost 90% occurring once; the ten biggest clones make up under 5.5%. The V end was cut by 4 bases, the J end by 4 bases, with 5 bases between. The CDR3 has 12 amino acids. In germline, CDR1 is LGHDT, CDR2 YNNKEL (reference sequence). Sequenced material: peripheral blood. The V call is TRBV3-1 (or the pseudogene TRBV3-2), the J call TRBJ1-3; no firm D call. This receptor was taken from a man in his fifties or sixties with acute or convalescent COVID-19. The CDR3 reads CASSLAGNTIYF. In DNA form, the CDR3 reads TGTGCCAGCAGCCTAGCCGGAAACACCATATATTTT.